This paragraph reports one TCR beta chain. Its antigen specificity is not known. No base quality values were provided; no much bigger clone lies one nucleotide off. This specimen belongs to a study of technical replicates of blood from a handful of donors (dated by TCRdb to 2016 to 2017). Library preparation was by the immunoSEQ multiplex PCR assay. TCRdb's version of the immuneACCESS table is confined to in-frame rearrangements and falls short of the full clone set. An unresolved V gene accounts for under half of the shortfall where checked; the remainder is of unknown origin. The sample table holds 50,000 to 80,000 clones, of which 86% were seen once. Of the sample, about 5% falls within the top ten clones. Trimming takes 4 bases off V and 0 bases off J; junction bases not matched to a gene: 4. Counted from cysteine to phenylalanine, this CDR3 has 15 amino acids. The retained sequence is limited to the CDR3, 45 bases, with the frame set at the first base. Based on the germline V gene, the CDR1 and CDR2 sequences are SGHRS and YFSETQ.

The clonotype originates from a human donor in good health. Some clones in this sample may be carry-over from other donors' samples. The V and J segments used are TRBV5-1 and TRBJ1-1, with 9 bases matching TRBD1. The source material was PBMCs. The encoded CDR3 is CASSRRTGVNTEAFF. The nucleotides are TGCGCCAGCAGCAGACGGACAGGGGTGAACACTGAAGCTTTCTTT.